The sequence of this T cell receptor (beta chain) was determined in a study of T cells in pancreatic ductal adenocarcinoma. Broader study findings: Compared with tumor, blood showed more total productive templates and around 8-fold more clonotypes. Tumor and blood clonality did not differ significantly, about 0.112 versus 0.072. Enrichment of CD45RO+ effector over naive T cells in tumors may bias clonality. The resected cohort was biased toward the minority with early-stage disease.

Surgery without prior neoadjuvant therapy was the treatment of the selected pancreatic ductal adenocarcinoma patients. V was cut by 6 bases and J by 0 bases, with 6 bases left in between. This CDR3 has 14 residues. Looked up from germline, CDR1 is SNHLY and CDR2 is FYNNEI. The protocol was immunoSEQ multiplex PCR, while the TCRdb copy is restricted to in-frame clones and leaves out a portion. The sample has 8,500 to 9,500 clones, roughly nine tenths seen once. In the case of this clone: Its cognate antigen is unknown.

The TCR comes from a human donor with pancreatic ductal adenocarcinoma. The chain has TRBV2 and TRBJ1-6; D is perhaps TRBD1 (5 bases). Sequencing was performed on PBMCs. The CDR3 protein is CASRDNSYNSPLHF. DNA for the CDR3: TGTGCCAGCAGGGACAACTCCTATAATTCACCCCTCCACTTT.